This TCR beta chain originates from a study of T-cell memory formation after mild COVID-19. Study results and limitations: Shrinking CD4+ clones were chiefly CM and EM; CD8+ ones were chiefly EMRA.

Germline V gene data show CDR1 as SQVTM and CDR2 as ANQGSEA. This CDR3 is 12 amino acids long. It was 5'RACE with constant-segment primers that produced the TCR alpha and TCR beta cDNA libraries, which carried sample barcodes and UMIs. MiXCR was run by TCRdb on the 5' RACE reads, yielding one entry per CDR3 protein. The sample holds around 400,000 distinct CDR3 sequences; 20% to 25% are singletons and the top ten take 8.5% to 10%. This clonotype was observed a handful of times. Its antigen remains unknown. The chain uses TRBV29-1 and TRBJ1-1, with TRBD1 matching 7 bases. This clonotype was sampled from an adult woman who had mild COVID-19 (a few samples of this study predate the infection). Cell type and time point are not known. The sample taken for sequencing was PBMCs or a T cell subset sorted from them (not recorded which). The CDR3 spells CSVGQTNTEAFF. For the CDR3, the DNA is TGCAGTGTGGGACAGACGAACACTGAAGCTTTCTTT.